This TCR beta chain was captured by sequencing in a study of shared T cell receptors in the human thymus. TCRdb's copy holds only in-frame clones and misses some; the assay was immunoSEQ multiplex PCR. This sample carries some 760,000 clones, 80% to 90% of them seen once, and the ten largest clones take roughly 0.01%. The sample was also linked to a second study, of human thymus T cells. Per that paper: Thymus was obtained from resections taken during corrective heart surgery. Use of V and J genes seemed skewed within the thymic and blood repertoires.

Input material: thymocytes. This clonotype originated in a girl younger than two with a congenital heart defect.

CDR3 loop: CASSYRSGWAYEQYF. CDR3 sequence (DNA): TGTGCCAGCAGTTACAGATCAGGGTGGGCCTACGAGCAGTACTTC. The chain couples TRBV6-5 to TRBJ2-7; D is perhaps TRBD1 (5 bases). This CDR3 is built from 15 residues. Trimming cost V 2 bases and J 2 bases, with 13 bases left between them. The V gene's germline CDR1 is MNHEY and CDR2 SVGAGI.